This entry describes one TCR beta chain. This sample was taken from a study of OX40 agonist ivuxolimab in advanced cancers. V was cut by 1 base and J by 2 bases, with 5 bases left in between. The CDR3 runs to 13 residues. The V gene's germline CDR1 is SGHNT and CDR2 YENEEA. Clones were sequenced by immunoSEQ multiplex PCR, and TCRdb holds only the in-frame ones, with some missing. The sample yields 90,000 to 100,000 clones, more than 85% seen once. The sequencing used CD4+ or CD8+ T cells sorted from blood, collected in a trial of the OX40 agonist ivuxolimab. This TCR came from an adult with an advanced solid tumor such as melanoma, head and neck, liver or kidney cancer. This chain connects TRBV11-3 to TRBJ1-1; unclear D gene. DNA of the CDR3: TGTGCCAGCAGCTTAGCCGCCAACACTGAAGCTTTCTTT. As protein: CASSLAANTEAFF.